These 18 T cell receptor beta chains originate from one sample sequenced in a study of radiation and T cells in renal cell carcinoma. The method was immunoSEQ multiplex PCR; TCRdb's version includes in-frame clones alone and lacks a portion of them. The sample shows approximately 140,000 clones, about 87% of them seen only once. The time point was: baseline pretreatment blood. Treatment defined: 15 Gy SBRT to primary tumor, nephrectomy 4 weeks later. Sequences were derived from blood, sampled from a patient whose treatment included radiotherapy and nephrectomy. Source of these receptors: a woman aged 70-85 years with renal cell carcinoma.

This rearrangement joins TRBV9 to TRBJ2-1, with TRBD2 matching over 11 bases. The V and J ends lost 4 bases and 9 bases, in that order; junction bases with no gene match: 9. Germline-derived CDR1 and CDR2 are SGDLS and YYNGEE. The CDR3 spans 15 residues. The CDR3, as DNA: TGTGCCAGCAGCATTAGCGGGGGGGCCTTGCTTGAGCAGTTCTTC. It yields the protein CASSISGGALLEQFF.

The V and J genes are TRBV5-1 and TRBJ2-5, with D perhaps TRBD1 (6 bases). V lost 5 bases to trimming and J lost 2 bases, with 16 bases between them. Germline CDR1 and CDR2: SGHRS and YFSETQ. The CDR3 is 15 residues long. CDR3 protein: CASRPPGTKQETQYF. CDR3 DNA: TGCGCCAGCAGACCTCCCGGGACAAAGCAAGAGACCCAGTACTTC.

The rearrangement uses TRBV6-5 and TRBJ2-7; 9 nucleotides align to TRBD1. V gave up 6 bases and J gave up 7 bases; unmatched junction bases: 7. This CDR3 has 13 amino acids. CDR1 is MNHEY and CDR2 is SVGAGI in the germline V gene. In DNA form, the CDR3 reads TGTGCCAGCAGAGGGACAGGGTCGGGGGAGCAGTACTTC. Encoded protein: CASRGTGSGEQYF.

Here the CDR3 DNA reads TGTGCCAGCAGCTCCAGCGAATTCGACGAGCAGTACTTC. Its protein is CASSSSEFDEQYF. The chain combines TRBV5-4 with TRBJ2-7; D gene unclear. Between the trimmed V and J ends, which lost 3 bases and 5 bases, there was a span of 12 bases. Looked up from germline, CDR1 is SGHNT and CDR2 is YYREEE (reference sequence). The CDR3 is made up of 13 amino acids.

The chain employs TRBV30 and TRBJ1-1; D call uncertain. V was pared by 8 bases and J by 0 bases, with 10 bases between. This CDR3 spans 12 amino acids. CDR1 GTSNPN and CDR2 SVGIG come from the germline V gene (reference sequence). The CDR3 region is CAARVMNTEAFF. The CDR3 region has the DNA TGTGCCGCCAGAGTTATGAACACTGAAGCTTTCTTT.

The chain uses TRBV20-1 and TRBJ2-2; D is undetermined. This CDR3 has 11 amino acids. Trimming pared 3 bases from V and 3 bases from J, leaving 2 bases between. Germline CDR1 DFQATT, CDR2 SNEGSKA (reference sequence). This chain's CDR3 is CSARDTGELFF. CDR3 DNA: TGCAGTGCTAGGGACACCGGGGAGCTGTTTTTT.

The chain uses TRBV7-2 and TRBJ2-3; D call uncertain. This CDR3 spans 14 amino acids. Germline V gene lookup returns CDR1 SGHTA and CDR2 FQGNSA. The V end lost 0 bases, the J end lost 0 bases, and 4 bases lay between the germline ends. CDR3 sequence: CASSLAGSTDTQYF. The CDR3, as DNA: TGTGCCAGCAGCTTAGCTGGTAGCACAGATACGCAGTATTTT.

The chain employs TRBV5-1 and TRBJ2-3; 15 nucleotides align to TRBD2. CDR1 SGHRS and CDR2 YFSETQ come from the germline V gene. V lost 4 bases and J lost 4; bases outside the gene matches: 4. The CDR3 is 16 amino acids. Here the CDR3 reads CASSERTSGGADTQYF. DNA for the CDR3: TGCGCCAGCAGCGAAAGGACTAGCGGGGGGGCAGATACGCAGTATTTT.

CDR3 nucleotides: TGTGCCAGCAATCTTCTAGCGGGGGTGGGGAATGAGCAGTTCTTC. As protein: CASNLLAGVGNEQFF. V gene TRBV2 combines with J gene TRBJ2-1, with 10 nucleotides matching TRBD2. The V gene end was trimmed by 7 bases and the J gene end by 7 bases; junction bases not matched to a gene: 10. CDR3 length: 15 residues. Germline V gene data show CDR1 as SNHLY and CDR2 as FYNNEI.

The V gene is TRBV27, the J gene TRBJ2-3, with 11 bases aligning to TRBD2. The CDR3 runs to 15 residues. The V gene end was trimmed by 8 bases and the J gene end by 4 bases; junction bases not matched to a gene: 8. Germline CDR1 MNHEY, CDR2 SMNVEV (reference sequence). The CDR3 coding sequence is TGTGCCAGCGAAACAACTAGCGGGGGCTCAGATACGCAGTATTTT. Amino acid sequence: CASETTSGGSDTQYF.

This clone has a handful of counts. The genes are TRBV5-1 and TRBJ2-2; D might be TRBD2 (6 bases). This CDR3 is built from 15 residues. V dropped 5 bases and J dropped 5 bases, with 16 bases sitting between them. The germline V gene has CDR1 SGHRS and CDR2 YFSETQ. This CDR3 reads CASRGGGPFTGELFF. CDR3 sequence (DNA): TGCGCCAGCAGGGGAGGTGGACCGTTTACCGGGGAGCTGTTTTTT.

The genes are TRBV5-4 and TRBJ2-5; perhaps TRBD1 as D (6 bases). Germline V gene sequence: CDR1 SGHNT, CDR2 YYREEE (reference sequence). The CDR3 contains 14 residues. V gave up 2 bases and J gave up 4 bases, with 12 bases separating them. In DNA, the CDR3 is TGTGCCAGCAGCTTCACAGGGAGTCCAGAGACCCAGTACTTC. It specifies CASSFTGSPETQYF.

This chain connects TRBV5-6 to TRBJ2-4; D gene unclear. CDR3 size: 16 residues. CDR1 and CDR2 from the germline V gene are SGHDT and YYEEEE. Trimming left V 0 bases short and J 0 bases short, with 10 bases between. CDR3 DNA sequence: TGTGCCAGCAGCTTGGCAGGAGTTCTAGCCAAAAACATTCAGTACTTC. It codes for CASSLAGVLAKNIQYF.

The CDR3 protein is CASSPWGVNTEAFF. The CDR3 nucleotides read TGTGCCAGCAGCCCCTGGGGGGTTAACACTGAAGCTTTCTTT. The V gene is TRBV5-4, the J gene TRBJ1-1, with D perhaps matching TRBD1 (5 bases). The CDR3 extends over 14 amino acids. V shed 4 bases and J shed 2 bases, with 12 bases lying between them. Per germline, CDR1 SGHNT and CDR2 YYREEE (reference sequence).

The V gene is TRBV30, the J gene TRBJ2-7; 12 positions match TRBD2. The V gene's germline CDR1 is GTSNPN and CDR2 SVGIG (reference sequence). This CDR3 spans 14 amino acids. Trimming cost V 2 bases and J 3 bases; bases outside gene matches: 2. CDR3 bases: TGTGCCTGGAGTATGACTAGCGGGGGCTACGAGCAGTACTTC. Protein product: CAWSMTSGGYEQYF.

DNA for the CDR3: TGCGCCAGCAGCTTACAGGGGACCTACGAGCAGTACTTC. Translating it yields CASSLQGTYEQYF. This chain links TRBV5-1 with TRBJ2-7; TRBD1 matches 7 bases. The length of the CDR3 is 13 residues. The germline CDR1 and CDR2 sequences are SGHRS and YFSETQ. V dropped 2 bases and J dropped 2; count of bases not matched to a gene: 1.

CDR3 sequence reads: CASSLRRNTGELFF. CDR3 DNA sequence: TGTGCCAGCAGTCTCCGCCGGAACACCGGGGAGCTGTTTTTT. The V gene is TRBV6-5, the J gene TRBJ2-2, with D uncertain. The germline V gene has CDR1 MNHEY and CDR2 SVGAGI. Trimming left V 5 bases short and J 1 base short, with 8 bases between. CDR3 length: 14 residues.

The chain combines TRBV7-2 with TRBJ2-7, with 8 bases aligning to TRBD2. The CDR3 has 13 amino acids. Germline V gene lookup returns CDR1 SGHTA and CDR2 FQGNSA. V was clipped by 2 bases and J by 7 bases; unmatched bases: 4. This chain's CDR3 is CASSLRGGFEQYF. CDR3 DNA sequence: TGTGCCAGCAGCTTACGCGGGGGGTTTGAGCAGTACTTC.